This T cell receptor (beta chain) comes out of a study of blood T cell repertoires in COVID-19. Study as a whole: Sites in the United States, Italy and Spain provided acute and convalescent COVID-19 samples. T cells, B-cell-depleted T cells, or PBMCs supplied cDNA or gDNA.

Germline-derived CDR1 and CDR2 are SGHKS and YYEKEE (reference sequence). Deletions cut 2 bases from V and 0 bases from J, with 19 bases between. This CDR3 contains 18 residues. Some clones are missing from TCRdb's copy, which holds only in-frame ones; the method was immunoSEQ multiplex PCR. This sample carries under 200,000 clones, 88% of them seen once, and the ten largest clones take roughly 5.6%. The rearrangement joins TRBV5-5 to TRBJ2-3; D ambiguous. This sequence originates from a man aged 35-49 years with active or convalescent COVID-19. Sequencing was done on a sample of peripheral blood. The CDR3 region has the DNA TGTGCCAGCAGCTTTCTGGGCTCGGTGGGTGATAGCACAGATACGCAGTATTTT. It translates to CASSFLGSVGDSTDTQYF.